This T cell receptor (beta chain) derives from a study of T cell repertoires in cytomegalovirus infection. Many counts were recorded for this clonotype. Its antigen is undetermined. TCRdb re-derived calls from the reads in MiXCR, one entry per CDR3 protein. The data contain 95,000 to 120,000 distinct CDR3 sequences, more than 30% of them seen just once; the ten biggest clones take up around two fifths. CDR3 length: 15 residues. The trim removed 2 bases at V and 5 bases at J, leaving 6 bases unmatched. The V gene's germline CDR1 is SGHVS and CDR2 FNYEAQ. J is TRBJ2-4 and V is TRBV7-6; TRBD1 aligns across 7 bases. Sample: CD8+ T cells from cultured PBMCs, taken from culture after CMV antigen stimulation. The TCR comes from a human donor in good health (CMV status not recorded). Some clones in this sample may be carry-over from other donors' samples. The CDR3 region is CASSLSAGTENIQYF. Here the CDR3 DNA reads TGTGCCAGCAGCTTATCGGCCGGGACAGAAAACATTCAGTACTTC.